The rows below give T cell receptor beta chains drawn from one sample of a study of blood T cell repertoires in COVID-19. Here immunoSEQ multiplex PCR was the method, and the copy in TCRdb shows in-frame clones only, minus some. The data show under 200,000 clones, 70% to 90% seen once. Sequencing input: peripheral blood. Receptors originate from a woman aged 80 or over with acute or convalescent COVID-19. Each CDR3 is given with its conserved first and last residue.

v_call	cdr3_aa
TRBV24-1	CATSGSPGLAPDTQYF
TRBV5-1	CASSIEAISSYNEQFF
TRBV4-3	CASSQDRGYEQYF
TRBV5-6	CASSVTGTGSYGYTF
TRBV4-2	CASSQPKGGRTYEQYF
TRBV6-2/TRBV6-3	CASSWPGLATHYNEQFF
TRBV6-5	CASSAGEGRADTQYF
TRBV28	CASTTPQGASEKLFF
TRBV5-6	CASSFRGFKGNQPQHF
TRBV19	CASTRQVQAWYGYTF
TRBV25-1	CASSPQLGGRAGYEQYF
TRBV18	CASSLLSYRNSPLHF
TRBV2	CASSAPMRGEGYEQYF
TRBV12-3/TRBV12-4	CASRVRAGELFF